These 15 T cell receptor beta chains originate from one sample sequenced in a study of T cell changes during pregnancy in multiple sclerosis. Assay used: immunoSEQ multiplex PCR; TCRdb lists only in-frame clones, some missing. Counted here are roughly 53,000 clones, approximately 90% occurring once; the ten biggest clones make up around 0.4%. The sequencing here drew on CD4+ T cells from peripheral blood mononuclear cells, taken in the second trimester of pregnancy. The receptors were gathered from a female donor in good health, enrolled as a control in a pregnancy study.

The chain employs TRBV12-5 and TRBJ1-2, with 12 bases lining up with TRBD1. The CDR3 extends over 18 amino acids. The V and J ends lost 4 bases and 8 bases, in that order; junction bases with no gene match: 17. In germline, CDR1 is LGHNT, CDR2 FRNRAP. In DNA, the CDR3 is TGTGCTAGTGGTTACCTCTTGGGACAGGGGGCGCTTATAGAAGGCTACACCTTC. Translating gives CASGYLLGQGALIEGYTF.

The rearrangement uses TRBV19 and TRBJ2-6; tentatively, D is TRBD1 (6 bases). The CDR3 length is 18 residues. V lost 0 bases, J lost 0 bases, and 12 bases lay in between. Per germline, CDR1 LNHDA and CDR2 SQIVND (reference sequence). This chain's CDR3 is CASSIEAGAPSGANVLTF. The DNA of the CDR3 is TGTGCCAGTAGTATAGAGGCAGGGGCTCCCTCTGGGGCCAACGTCCTGACTTTC.

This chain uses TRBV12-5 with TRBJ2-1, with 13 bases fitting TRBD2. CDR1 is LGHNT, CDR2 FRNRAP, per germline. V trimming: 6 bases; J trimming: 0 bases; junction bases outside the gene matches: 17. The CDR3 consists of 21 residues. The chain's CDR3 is CASGPPRGGLAGESSYNEQFF. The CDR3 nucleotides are TGTGCTAGTGGCCCGCCGAGGGGCGGACTAGCGGGAGAGAGCTCCTACAATGAGCAGTTCTTC. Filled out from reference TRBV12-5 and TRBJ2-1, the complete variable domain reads DARVTQTPRHKVTEMGQEVTMRCQPILGHNTVFWYRQTMMQGLELLAYFRNRAPLDDSGMPKDRFSAEMPDATLATLKIQPSEPRDSAVYFCASGPPRGGLAGESSYNEQFFGPGTRLTVL.

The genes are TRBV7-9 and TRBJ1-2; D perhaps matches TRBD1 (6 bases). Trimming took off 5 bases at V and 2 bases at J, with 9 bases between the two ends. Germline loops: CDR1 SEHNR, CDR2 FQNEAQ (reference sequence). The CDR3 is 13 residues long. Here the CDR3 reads CASSPDSNYGYTF. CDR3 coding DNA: TGTGCCAGCAGCCCGGACAGCAACTATGGCTACACCTTC. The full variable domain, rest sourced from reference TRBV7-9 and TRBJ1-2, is DTGVSQNPRHKITKRGQNVTFRCDPISEHNRLYWYRQTLGQGPEFLTYFQNEAQLEKSRLLSDRFSAERPKGSFSTLEIQRTEQGDSAMYLCASSPDSNYGYTFGSGTRLTVV.

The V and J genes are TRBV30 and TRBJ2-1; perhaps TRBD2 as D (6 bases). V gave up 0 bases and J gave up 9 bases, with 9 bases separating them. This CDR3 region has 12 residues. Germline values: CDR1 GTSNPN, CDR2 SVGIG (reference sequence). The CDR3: CAWSVRGGEQFF. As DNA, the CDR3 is TGTGCCTGGAGTGTACGGGGAGGTGAGCAGTTCTTC.

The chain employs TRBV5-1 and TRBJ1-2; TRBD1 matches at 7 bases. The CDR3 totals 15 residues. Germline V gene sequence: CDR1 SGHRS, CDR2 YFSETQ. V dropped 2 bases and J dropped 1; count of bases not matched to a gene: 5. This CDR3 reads CASSLLTGDNYGYTF. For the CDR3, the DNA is TGCGCCAGCAGCTTATTAACAGGGGATAACTATGGCTACACCTTC.

The CDR3 DNA is TGCGCCAGCAGCCAAGATGCGTTTGCAGGGGGATCAGTAAGACTGGGCTACACCTTC. Protein product: CASSQDAFAGGSVRLGYTF. The V and J genes are TRBV4-3 and TRBJ1-2; 7 positions match TRBD1. Germline V gene data show CDR1 as LGHNA and CDR2 as YSLEER. This CDR3 has 19 amino acids. The ends lost 0 bases at V and 8 bases at J; junction bases unmatched: 21.

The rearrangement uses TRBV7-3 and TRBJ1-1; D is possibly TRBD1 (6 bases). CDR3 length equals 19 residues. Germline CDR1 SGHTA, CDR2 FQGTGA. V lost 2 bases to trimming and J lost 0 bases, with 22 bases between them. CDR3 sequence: CASSLRPLTGPEMNTEAFF. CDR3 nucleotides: TGTGCCAGCAGCTTACGGCCGTTGACAGGTCCAGAGATGAACACTGAAGCTTTCTTT.

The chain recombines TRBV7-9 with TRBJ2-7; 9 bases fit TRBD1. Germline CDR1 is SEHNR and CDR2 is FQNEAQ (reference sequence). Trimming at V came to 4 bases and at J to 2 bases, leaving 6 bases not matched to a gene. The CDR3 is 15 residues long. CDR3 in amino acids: CASSSHRGLTYEQYF. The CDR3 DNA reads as TGTGCCAGCAGCTCCCACAGGGGGCTGACCTACGAGCAGTACTTC.

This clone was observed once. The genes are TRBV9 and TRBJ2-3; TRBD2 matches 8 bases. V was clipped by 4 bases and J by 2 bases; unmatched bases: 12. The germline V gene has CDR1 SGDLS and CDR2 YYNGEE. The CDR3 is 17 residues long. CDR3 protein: CASSPRMAGGSTDTQYF. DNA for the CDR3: TGTGCCAGCAGCCCCCGCATGGCGGGGGGCTCCACAGATACGCAGTATTTT.

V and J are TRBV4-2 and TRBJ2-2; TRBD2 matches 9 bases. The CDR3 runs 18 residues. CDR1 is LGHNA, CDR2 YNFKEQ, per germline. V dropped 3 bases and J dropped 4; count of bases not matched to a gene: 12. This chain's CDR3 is CASSQVRSASGTTGELFF. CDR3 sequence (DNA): TGTGCCAGCAGCCAGGTCCGGAGCGCTAGCGGGACCACCGGGGAGCTGTTTTTT.

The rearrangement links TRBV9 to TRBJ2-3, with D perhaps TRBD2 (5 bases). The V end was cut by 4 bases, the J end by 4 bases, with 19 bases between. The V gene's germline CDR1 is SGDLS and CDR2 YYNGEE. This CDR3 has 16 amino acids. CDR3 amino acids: CASSPTTLPGADTQYF. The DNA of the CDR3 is TGTGCCAGCAGCCCTACGACCCTCCCCGGGGCAGATACGCAGTATTTT.

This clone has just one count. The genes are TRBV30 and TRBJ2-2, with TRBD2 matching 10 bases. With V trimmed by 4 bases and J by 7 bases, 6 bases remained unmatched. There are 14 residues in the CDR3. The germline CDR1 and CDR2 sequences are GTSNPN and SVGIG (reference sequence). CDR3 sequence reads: CAWISGGRVGELFF. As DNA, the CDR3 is TGTGCCTGGATTAGCGGGGGGCGGGTCGGGGAGCTGTTTTTT. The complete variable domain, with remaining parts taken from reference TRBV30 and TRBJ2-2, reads SQTIHQWPATLVQPVGSPLSLECTVEGTSNPNLYWYRQAAGRGLQLLFYSVGIGQISSEVPQNLSASRPQDRQFILSSKKLLLSDSGFYLCAWISGGRVGELFFGEGSRLTVL.

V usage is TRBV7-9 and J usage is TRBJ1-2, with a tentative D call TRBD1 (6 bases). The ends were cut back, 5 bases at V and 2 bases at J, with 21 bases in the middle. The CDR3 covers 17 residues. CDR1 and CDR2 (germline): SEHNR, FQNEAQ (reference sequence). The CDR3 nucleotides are TGTGCCAGCAGCGCGTCGGTGGTGGGGGCCGTGAACTATGGCTACACCTTC. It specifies CASSASVVGAVNYGYTF.

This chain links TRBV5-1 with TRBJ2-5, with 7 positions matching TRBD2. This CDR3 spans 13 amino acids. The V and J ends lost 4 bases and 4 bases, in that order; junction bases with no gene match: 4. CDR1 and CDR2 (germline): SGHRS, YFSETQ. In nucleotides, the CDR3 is TGCGCCAGCAGCCCTGGGGGGGGAGAGACCCAGTACTTC. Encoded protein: CASSPGGGETQYF.